The text below deals with one T cell receptor (beta chain). When the RNA was reverse transcribed, random hexamers were used with an input of about 0.5 to 1 ug. TCRdb analysed the immunoSEQ multiplex PCR reads with MiXCR anew, one entry per CDR3 protein. The repertoire holds some 150,000 distinct CDR3 sequences, with 95% as singletons. This CDR3 has 14 residues. Germline-derived CDR1 and CDR2 are KGHSH and LQKENI. V dropped 3 bases and J dropped 7; count of bases not matched to a gene: 8. Fulfillment of recently defined diagnostic criteria for definite or probable disease was shown by the patients with Susac syndrome. Both CD4+ and CD8+ T cells were negatively isolated, and TEMRA cells underwent FACS enrichment. This entry is derived from a study of CD8 T cells in Susac syndrome. The overall study: When their blood was taken, patients with Susac syndrome were therapy-naive, taking corticosteroids, or taking intravenous immunoglobulin alone.

The clonotype comes from a human donor with Susac syndrome. Sequenced material: CD4+ T cells from PBMCs. The genes are TRBV18 and TRBJ2-7, with TRBD2 matching over 8 bases. CDR3 amino acids: CASSPGLEGVEQYF. The DNA of the CDR3 is TGTGCCAGCTCACCGGGACTAGAAGGAGTAGAGCAGTACTTC.